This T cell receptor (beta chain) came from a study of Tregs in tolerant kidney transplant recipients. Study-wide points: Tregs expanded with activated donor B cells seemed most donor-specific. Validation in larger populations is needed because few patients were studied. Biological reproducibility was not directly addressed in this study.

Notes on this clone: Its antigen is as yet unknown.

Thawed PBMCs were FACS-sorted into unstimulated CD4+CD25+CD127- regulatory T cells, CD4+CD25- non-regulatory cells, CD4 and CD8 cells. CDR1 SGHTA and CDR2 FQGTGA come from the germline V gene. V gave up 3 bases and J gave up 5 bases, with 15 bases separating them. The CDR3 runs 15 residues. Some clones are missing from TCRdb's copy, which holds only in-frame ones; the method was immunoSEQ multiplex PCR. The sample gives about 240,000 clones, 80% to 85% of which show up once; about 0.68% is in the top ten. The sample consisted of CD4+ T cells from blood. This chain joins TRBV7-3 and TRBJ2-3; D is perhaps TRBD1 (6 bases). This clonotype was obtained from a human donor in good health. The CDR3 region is CASSFKHRVLDTQYF. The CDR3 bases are TGTGCCAGCAGCTTCAAGCACAGGGTTTTAGATACGCAGTATTTT.